This T cell receptor (beta chain) was identified during a study of neurological immune-mediated disorders. Study outcomes and limitations: The study found no CDR3 amino acid sequences shared by expanded clones across subjects, suggesting private repertoires in all groups.

As regards this clonotype: Its antigen is currently unknown.

TCRdb processed the 5' RACE reads anew with MiXCR; each CDR3 protein has one entry. The sample contains under 85,000 distinct CDR3 sequences, 13% to 15% of which appear only once. V lost 0 bases and J lost 4; bases outside the gene matches: 7. The CDR3 loop spans 15 amino acids. CDR1 SGHRS and CDR2 YFSETQ come from the germline V gene. Sample: PBMCs. The TCR sequence derives from a woman between 50 and 59 years old in good health. V is TRBV5-1 and J is TRBJ2-7; 7 bases are shared with TRBD1. The CDR3 reads CASSLGGTAQYEQYF. The CDR3 bases are TGCGCCAGCAGCTTGGGAGGGACAGCACAATACGAGCAGTACTTC.